The following is a T cell receptor beta chain sequence with its context. No antigen is known for it. Using immunoSEQ multiplex PCR, the repertoire was profiled, and TCRdb retains in-frame clones only, with some absent. The sample lists tens of thousands of clones, approximately 68% occurring once. These data come from a study of vaccination effects on CD4 cells after COVID-19. The wider study: It was a median of 72 days after the second dose that post-vaccine samples were obtained.

Regarding the study as a whole: The study dataset contains few convalescent patients and includes no early post-infection timepoints.

The CDR3 totals 14 residues. CDR1 and CDR2 from the germline V gene are SGHVS and FNYEAQ. The ends lost 0 bases at V and 12 bases at J; junction bases unmatched: 10. Before sequencing, viral peptide pools were used by the ViraFEST assay to expand antigen-specific CD4+ T cells. Subsequent to a culture period of more than 8 days, CD4+ T cells were isolated. Participants each got two BNT162b2 or mRNA-1273 vaccine doses. The sample consisted of CD4+ T cells from PBMCs cultured with SARS-CoV-2 spike peptides, taken after COVID-19 vaccination. The sequence derives from a human donor who received a COVID-19 vaccine. V usage is TRBV7-6 and J usage is TRBJ2-7; 8 bases are shared with TRBD2. The CDR3 DNA is TGTGCCAGCAGCTTAGCGGTAGGGGGACTAGACCGGTACTTC. Protein: CASSLAVGGLDRYF.